The clone carrying this T cell receptor beta chain was counted only a few times. Antigen unknown. The data were taken from a study of regulatory T cells in long-lasting Graves disease. Regarding the study as a whole: Thyroid tissue was not sampled; only peripheral blood was.

Time point defined: newly diagnosed GD, antithyroid drugs for less than 3 months. The authors made the TCR library using RNA they extracted from PBMCs. Arm-PCR of CDR3 regions and iRepertoire HTBI primers were used to build TCR beta libraries. Each CDR3 protein is one row after TCRdb ran MiXCR on the multiplex PCR reads. The sample lists 400,000 to 550,000 distinct CDR3 sequences, about 15% occurring once. These data also formed part of another study, on T cells in Graves' hyperthyroidism and ophthalmopathy. From that paper: The hyperthyroidism patients had all been newly diagnosed, and their disease duration was under 2 months. Their ages ranged from 18 to 65 years.

This sequence originates from a woman between 18 and 29 years old with Graves disease. The material was peripheral blood mononuclear cells (PBMCs), obtained at new diagnosis, from a patient treated with antithyroid drugs.

CDR3: CASSQTSGRKTQYF. The CDR3 bases are TGTGCCAGCAGCCAGACTAGCGGGAGAAAGACCCAGTACTTC. The rearrangement joins TRBV6-4 to TRBJ2-5; the match to TRBD2 covers 12 bases. The CDR3 runs 14 residues. The ends lost 6 bases at V and 6 bases at J; junction bases unmatched: 5. Germline V gene lookup returns CDR1 MRHNA and CDR2 SNTAGT.